These 18 T cell receptor beta chains share one sample of origin, sequenced in a study of CXCR3-negative and CXCR3-positive naive CD8 T cells (dated by TCRdb to between 2018 and 2021). Study-wide findings and limitations: TRB CDR3s from CXCR3-positive naive cells showed higher hydrophobicity (lower Kidera factor 4), lower energy, and higher strength and volume indices than CXCR3-negative naive cells.

For sequencing, a NextSeq 550 was employed. The Human TCR Profiling Kit (MiLaboratory) was used to make UMI-labeled 5' RACE TRB cDNA libraries. After reprocessing by TCRdb, each CDR3 protein sequence is one entry, and no DNA is given. The sample table holds 150,000 to 160,000 distinct CDR3 sequences. Clones ranked in the top ten supply 0.45% to 0.6% of the sample. Their antigens are not known. Sequencing was done on a sample of naive CXCR3+ CD8+ T cells from blood. The label giving this sample's cell subset or site can be read as: CD45RO-CCR7+CD27+CD95- naive CD8+ T cells expressing CXCR3 (TNR3+). Every receptor here comes from a human donor in good health. Some clones in this sample may be carry-over from other donors' samples.

V is TRBV4-1 and J is TRBJ2-3; the D call of TRBD1 rests on TCRdb alone, since no DNA is present to check it. CDR1 and CDR2 (germline): MGHRA, YSYEKL. This CDR3 is 14 amino acids long. The CDR3 spells CASSPPGNTDTQYF.

The chain recombines TRBV11-2 with TRBJ2-7; TCRdb picks TRBD2, but there is no DNA to check that call. The CDR3 runs 15 residues. CDR1 and CDR2 from the germline V gene are SGHAT and FQNNGV. The CDR3 spells CASSFGLAGGYEQYF.

V and J are TRBV10-2 and TRBJ2-7; without DNA, the TCRdb call of TRBD1 cannot be checked. Germline CDR1 WSHSY, CDR2 SAAADI. The CDR3 loop spans 15 amino acids. CDR3 sequence reads: CASRGEGQGSYEQYF.

The V and J genes are TRBV5-1 and TRBJ1-2. Germline CDR1 reads SGHRS; CDR2 reads YFSETQ. This CDR3 spans 15 amino acids. CDR3 protein: CASRDPSGGLYGYTF.

The chain couples TRBV9 to TRBJ1-1; TCRdb designates TRBD1, a call that cannot be tested without DNA. The CDR3 totals 14 residues. The germline V gene has CDR1 SGDLS and CDR2 YYNGEE. This chain's CDR3 is CASSVGQMNTEAFF.

This sequence joins TRBV20-1 and TRBJ2-1; TCRdb indicates TRBD1, and absent DNA this call remains unverified. CDR1 and CDR2 from the germline V gene are DFQATT and SNEGSKA (reference sequence). The CDR3 contains 15 residues. This CDR3 is CSARDFRGLINEQFF.

The chain carries TRBV3-1 and TRBJ2-1; the D gene TCRdb calls, TRBD1, cannot be checked with no DNA. From germline, CDR1 is LGHDT and CDR2 YNNKEL (reference sequence). CDR3 size: 17 residues. CDR3 sequence reads: CASSPPGILPLYNEQFF.

The chain couples TRBV29-1 to TRBJ2-7; absent DNA, TCRdb's TRBD1 call cannot be checked. Germline loops: CDR1 SQVTM, CDR2 ANQGSEA. This CDR3 has 11 amino acids. CDR3 sequence: CSGTQGYEQYF.

The chain joins TRBV4-1 to TRBJ1-4; TCRdb calls TRBD1, which cannot be checked without DNA. CDR3 length: 20 residues. CDR1 is MGHRA, CDR2 YSYEKL, per germline. The CDR3: CASSQDLGGNRGAYGEKLFF.

This chain links TRBV5-4 with TRBJ2-1; TCRdb returns TRBD2, unconfirmable since there is no DNA. The germline V gene encodes CDR1 SGHNT and CDR2 YYREEE (reference sequence). This CDR3 contains 18 residues. The CDR3 loop reads CASSSGLAGGELYNEQFF. Variable domain in full (rest from reference TRBV5-4 and TRBJ2-1): ETGVTQSPTHLIKTRGQQVTLRCSSQSGHNTVSWYQQALGQGPQFIFQYYREEENGRGNFPPRFSGLQFPNYSSELNVNALELDDSALYLCASSSGLAGGELYNEQFFGPGTRLTVL.

The V gene is TRBV28, the J gene TRBJ2-7; TCRdb's D call, TRBD1, is unchecked because there is no DNA. Germline-derived CDR1 and CDR2 are MDHEN and SYDVKM. The CDR3 loop spans 13 amino acids. This CDR3 reads CASRRTVTYEQYF.

J is TRBJ2-1 and V is TRBV29-1; TCRdb lists TRBD2, though no DNA is available to test this call. The CDR3 is 15 residues long. From germline, CDR1 is SQVTM and CDR2 ANQGSEA. The CDR3 is CSGATSGGALGEQFF.

This rearrangement joins TRBV10-3 to TRBJ2-2; there is no DNA to check the TCRdb D call of TRBD2. From germline, CDR1 is ENHRY and CDR2 SYGVKD. The CDR3 extends over 19 amino acids. CDR3 protein: CAISESPSGGATNTGELFF.

The V call is TRBV29-1, the J call TRBJ2-3; lacking DNA, the TRBD2 call made by TCRdb goes unchecked. The CDR3 spans 15 residues. The germline CDR1 and CDR2 sequences are SQVTM and ANQGSEA. This CDR3 reads CSVHFVGDISDTQYF.

The chain recombines TRBV28 with TRBJ2-7. The CDR3 covers 15 residues. Germline V lookup: CDR1 MDHEN, CDR2 SYDVKM. CDR3 sequence: CASRADFDNSYEQYF. The full variable domain, rest sourced from reference TRBV28 and TRBJ2-7, is DVKVTQSSRYLVKRTGEKVFLECVQDMDHENMFWYRQDPGLGLRLIYFSYDVKMKEKGDIPEGYSVSREKKERFSLILESASTNQTSMYLCASRADFDNSYEQYFGPGTRLTVT.

J is TRBJ2-1 and V is TRBV6-1. The CDR3 runs 12 residues. Per the germline V gene, CDR1 is MNHNS and CDR2 is SASEGT. The CDR3 loop reads CASSTDFNEQFF.

The rearrangement links TRBV28 to TRBJ2-3; the TCRdb D gene call, TRBD2, has no DNA to confirm it. CDR3 size: 17 residues. CDR1 MDHEN and CDR2 SYDVKM come from the germline V gene. CDR3 amino acids: CASRLLLLRGPADTQYF.

The rearrangement joins TRBV29-1 to TRBJ2-1; as DNA is missing, the TRBD2 call by TCRdb cannot be tested. This CDR3 contains 12 residues. CDR1 is SQVTM and CDR2 is ANQGSEA in the germline V gene. CDR3 sequence reads: CSVESGYNEQFF.